This paragraph covers one TCR beta chain sequence. These data belong to a study of cytomegalovirus exposure and HLA in healthy donors. Study at large: There were fewer than 130 million unique TCR beta sequences, drawn from some 180 million T cells, in an earlier analysis.

A multiplex PCR was run with 60 Vbeta primers and 13 Jbeta primers. Clones were sequenced by immunoSEQ multiplex PCR, and TCRdb holds only the in-frame ones, with some missing. Of 120,000 to 150,000 clones detected, nearly 80% appear once; the ten largest clones hold 1.5% to 2%. Sample: PBMCs. The sequence derives from a woman under 40 in good health and CMV-seronegative.

The CDR3 DNA reads as TGTGCCAGCAGCCCTCGTGATAGCGGTTTAGAGACCCAGTACTTC. This encodes CASSPRDSGLETQYF. This chain uses TRBV6-5 with TRBJ2-5; possibly TRBD2 for D (6 bases). V lost 6 bases to trimming and J lost 4 bases, with 18 bases between them. CDR1 and CDR2 from the germline V gene are MNHEY and SVGAGI. The CDR3 loop spans 15 amino acids.